The 31 T cell receptor beta chains listed next were all sequenced from one sample in a study of T-cell memory formation after mild COVID-19. TCRdb reprocessed the 5' RACE reads via MiXCR and lists one record per CDR3 protein. Of approximately 270,000 distinct CDR3 sequences in the sample, around 15% were seen once. The source material was PBMCs or a T cell subset sorted from them (not recorded which). These receptors came from a man younger than 35 who had mild COVID-19 (a few samples of this study predate the infection). Cell type and time point are not known.

The J gene is TRBJ1-2, the V gene TRBV4-3; D unclear. Trimming shortened V by 2 bases and J by 0 bases, and 10 bases separated the two germline ends. The CDR3 has 15 amino acids. Germline CDR1 reads LGHNA; CDR2 reads YSLEER. The CDR3 here is CASSQQLITNYGYTF. Written as DNA, the CDR3 is TGCGCCAGCAGCCAACAGCTCATAACTAACTATGGCTACACCTTC.

This clonotype occurred a few times. The chain links TRBV9 to TRBJ2-7; 8 bases fit TRBD2. The V and J ends lost 3 bases and 5 bases, in that order; junction bases with no gene match: 1. The CDR3 covers 12 residues. Germline V gene sequence: CDR1 SGDLS, CDR2 YYNGEE. CDR3 nucleotides: TGTGCCAGCAGCGCCGGGGGGGACGAGCAGTACTTC. This encodes CASSAGGDEQYF.

V usage is TRBV28 and J usage is TRBJ1-4; D is undetermined. The germline V gene encodes CDR1 MDHEN and CDR2 SYDVKM. CDR3 length: 13 residues. V lost 8 bases and J 4 bases, leaving 11 bases between the germline ends. Here the CDR3 DNA reads TGTGCCAGCTTCTCCGCGCTTAATGAAAAACTGTTTTTT. Translation gives CASFSALNEKLFF.

The rearrangement uses TRBV2 and TRBJ2-1, with TRBD2 matching 8 bases. From germline, CDR1 is SNHLY and CDR2 FYNNEI. This CDR3 has 14 amino acids. Losses at the gene ends were 4 bases for V and 7 bases for J; bases not matched to a gene: 6. This CDR3 reads CASSVGGARNEQFF. The DNA for the CDR3 is TGTGCCAGCAGTGTCGGGGGGGCCAGGAATGAGCAGTTCTTC.

V and J are TRBV29-1 and TRBJ1-2, with D hard to call. This CDR3 is built from 13 residues. With 3 bases removed from V and 2 bases from J, the gap between germline ends came to 10 bases. Germline V gene data show CDR1 as SQVTM and CDR2 as ANQGSEA. CDR3 sequence: CSVESPENYGYTF. In DNA, the CDR3 is TGCAGCGTTGAGTCCCCAGAGAACTATGGCTACACCTTC.

The rearrangement uses TRBV4-3 and TRBJ1-1, with D tentatively TRBD1 (6 bases). Trimming pared 4 bases from V and 3 bases from J, leaving 15 bases between. This CDR3 region has 15 residues. CDR1 and CDR2 from the germline V gene are LGHNA and YSLEER. The CDR3 nucleotides read TGCGCCAGCAGCCTTACAGGGTGGAGTGACACTGAAGCTTTCTTT. Residues: CASSLTGWSDTEAFF.

This clonotype was detected ten times or more. The V call is TRBV20-1, the J call TRBJ2-1; D is unclear. With 6 bases removed from V and 8 bases from J, the gap between germline ends came to 14 bases. The CDR3 totals 12 residues. The germline gives CDR1 DFQATT, CDR2 SNEGSKA (reference sequence). The CDR3 sequence: CSAEPAVHEQFF. The CDR3 bases are TGCAGTGCCGAACCGGCGGTCCATGAGCAGTTCTTC.

This clonotype was seen ten or more times. This sequence joins TRBV7-6 and TRBJ2-1; D gene ambiguous. This CDR3 region has 13 residues. The germline V gene has CDR1 SGHVS and CDR2 FNYEAQ. V dropped 5 bases and J dropped 3 bases, with 8 bases sitting between them. This CDR3 reads CASSPPLYNEQFF. CDR3 DNA sequence: TGTGCCAGCAGCCCTCCCCTCTACAATGAGCAGTTCTTC.

This clonotype was seen more than once but under ten times. The V call is TRBV25-1, the J call TRBJ1-3; no reliable D call. CDR3 length: 15 residues. Deletions cut 3 bases from V and 4 bases from J, with 13 bases between. CDR1 MGHDK and CDR2 SYGVNS come from the germline V gene. CDR3 in amino acids: CASSEIGRGGNTIYF. The CDR3 DNA sequence: TGTGCCAGCAGTGAGATCGGGCGAGGCGGAAACACCATATATTTT.

This clonotype was recorded at least ten times. The genes are TRBV4-1 and TRBJ2-3, with a tentative D call TRBD2 (7 bases). This CDR3 region has 16 residues. V was pared by 2 bases and J by 3 bases, with 15 bases between. Germline CDR1 is MGHRA and CDR2 is YSYEKL. The CDR3 nucleotides are TGCGCCAGCAGCCAACCTAGAAGGGGGGGGACAGATACGCAGTATTTT. Translating gives CASSQPRRGGTDTQYF.

This rearrangement joins TRBV12-3 or TRBV12-4 to TRBJ1-5; 10 bases match TRBD1. This CDR3 spans 16 amino acids. The junction had 9 bases not matched to a gene; V was cut back by 5 bases and J by 5 bases. The CDR3 DNA sequence: TGTGCCAGCAGTCCCACGGACAGGGGGTCGCATCAGCCCCAGCATTTT. Protein: CASSPTDRGSHQPQHF.

This clonotype has only a few counts. The V gene is TRBV21-1, the J gene TRBJ2-7; whether TRBD1, the table's D call, matches the DNA was not checked. TRBV21-1 is flagged as a pseudogene. The CDR3 sequence is 14 residues long. Here the CDR3 DNA reads TGTGCCAGCAGCCTAACGGACAGGGGACACGAGCAGTACGTC. Protein: CASSLTDRGHEQYV.

The rearrangement links TRBV5-1 to TRBJ2-7; D remains ambiguous. The V end was cut by 1 base, the J end by 9 bases, with 17 bases between. The CDR3 contains 14 residues. Germline loops: CDR1 SGHRS, CDR2 YFSETQ. Here the CDR3 DNA reads TGCGCCAGCAGCTTGCAGACCCCCCCAGCCCGGCAGTACTTC. This translates into CASSLQTPPARQYF.

This chain uses TRBV5-1 with TRBJ2-7; 7 nucleotides match TRBD1. CDR1 SGHRS and CDR2 YFSETQ come from the germline V gene. V was pared by 1 base and J by 2 bases, with 3 bases of the junction left unmatched. The CDR3 is 14 residues long. As DNA, the CDR3 is TGCGCCAGCAGCTTGTCGGACAGGACCTACGAGCAGTACTTC. Residues: CASSLSDRTYEQYF.

This clonotype appeared a few times. The chain links TRBV20-1 to TRBJ2-3; 11 bases match TRBD2. Germline V gene lookup returns CDR1 DFQATT and CDR2 SNEGSKA (reference sequence). CDR3 length: 14 amino acids. The V segment lost 6 bases and the J segment 5 bases; nucleotides outside the gene matches: 7. The CDR3 nucleotides read TGCAGTGCAGCTACTAGCGGGGGCAAAGATACGCAGTATTTT. Amino acids: CSAATSGGKDTQYF.

The V and J genes are TRBV7-6 and TRBJ1-6; no firm D call. Deletions cut 6 bases from V and 0 bases from J, with 6 bases between. The CDR3 runs to 14 residues. The V gene's germline CDR1 is SGHVS and CDR2 FNYEAQ. This CDR3 reads CASRESSYNSPLHF. In DNA form, the CDR3 reads TGTGCCAGCAGAGAAAGCTCCTATAATTCACCCCTCCACTTT.

This clonotype was seen a handful of times. The genes are TRBV4-1 and TRBJ2-3, with 8 bases identical to TRBD2. The CDR3 runs 15 residues. With V trimmed by 0 bases and J by 4 bases, 3 bases remained unmatched. CDR1 MGHRA and CDR2 YSYEKL come from the germline V gene. CDR3 nucleotides: TGCGCCAGCAGCCAAGATCCGGGGGGGGCAGATACGCAGTATTTT. This sequence encodes CASSQDPGGADTQYF.

The genes are TRBV11-2 and TRBJ2-7; D call uncertain. The germline CDR1 and CDR2 sequences are SGHAT and FQNNGV. There are 12 residues in the CDR3. Trimming shortened V by 5 bases and J by 4 bases, and 9 bases separated the two germline ends. The CDR3 region is CASSPDGYEQYV. DNA of the CDR3: TGTGCCAGCAGCCCGGACGGGTACGAGCAGTACGTC.

This clonotype was counted only a few times. The V and J genes are TRBV6-2 or TRBV6-3 and TRBJ2-1; the D gene is possibly TRBD1 (5 bases). Trimming stripped 0 bases from V and 1 base from J, with 13 bases between. Germline V lookup: CDR1 MNHEY, CDR2 SVGEGT. CDR3 length: 17 amino acids. This chain's CDR3 is CASSYSIGAASYNEQFF. The CDR3 DNA sequence: TGTGCCAGCAGTTACTCGATTGGGGCAGCATCCTACAATGAGCAGTTCTTC.

This clonotype was counted between two and nine times. The chain employs TRBV5-6 and TRBJ2-7, with 12 bases that match TRBD2. There are 16 residues in the CDR3. With 5 bases clipped from V and 1 base from J, the junction kept 7 bases outside the gene matches. CDR1 and CDR2 (germline): SGHDT, YYEEEE. The CDR3 here is CASSPGLAGISYEQYV. The CDR3 DNA reads TGTGCCAGCAGTCCTGGACTAGCGGGGATATCCTACGAGCAGTACGTC.

V gene TRBV12-3 or TRBV12-4 combines with J gene TRBJ2-1; D call uncertain. V was clipped by 5 bases and J by 8 bases, with 10 bases between them. This CDR3 is built from 12 residues. The CDR3 DNA sequence: TGTGCCAGCAGTGGACCCGCCCATGAGCAGTTCTTC. Protein sequence: CASSGPAHEQFF.

This sequence joins TRBV12-5 and TRBJ2-7; 7 bases are shared with TRBD1. The CDR3 is 15 residues long. Germline V gives CDR1 LGHNT, CDR2 FRNRAP. V trimming: 6 bases; J trimming: 3 bases; junction bases outside the gene matches: 11. CDR3 in DNA: TGTGCTAGTGGAGAAACCGACAGGGCAAGCTACGAGCAGTACTTC. The encoded protein is CASGETDRASYEQYF.

In its sample, this clonotype was seen a few times. The chain couples TRBV7-2 to TRBJ2-3; TRBD2 matches 13 bases. Germline-derived CDR1 and CDR2 are SGHTA and FQGNSA. J was trimmed by 6 bases and V by 4 bases; bases with no gene match: 10. The CDR3 is 17 residues long. CDR3 in amino acids: CASSSKWTSGGADTQYF. The CDR3 DNA is TGTGCCAGCAGCTCGAAATGGACTAGCGGGGGCGCGGATACGCAGTATTTT.

This clonotype was observed a handful of times. The V call is TRBV12-3 or TRBV12-4, the J call TRBJ1-1; no reliable D call. V was cut by 3 bases and J by 5 bases, with 10 bases left in between. The CDR3 length is 13 residues. CDR3 sequence (DNA): TGTGCCAGCAGTTTTGGTCGGGAAACTGAAGCTTTCTTT. Its translation: CASSFGRETEAFF.

This clonotype came up many times. V and J are TRBV5-5 and TRBJ2-7, with 8 bases matching TRBD1. This CDR3 comprises 14 residues. The V gene's germline CDR1 is SGHKS and CDR2 YYEKEE (reference sequence). The V segment lost 4 bases and the J segment 1 base; nucleotides outside the gene matches: 4. CDR3 DNA: TGTGCCAGCAGCCAAAGGACAGGGTCCTACGAGCAGTACTTC. Residues: CASSQRTGSYEQYF.

This clonotype was counted only a few times. The chain uses TRBV12-5 and TRBJ2-7; D not resolved. CDR3 length equals 12 residues. V was shortened by 5 bases and J by 3 bases, with 8 bases between the two germline ends. CDR1 LGHNT and CDR2 FRNRAP come from the germline V gene. CDR3 sequence reads: CASGGLVYEQYF. The CDR3 DNA is TGTGCTAGTGGTGGCCTCGTCTACGAGCAGTACTTC.

This clonotype was seen a handful of times. This rearrangement joins TRBV4-1 to TRBJ2-7; possible D gene TRBD1, 5 bases. In germline, CDR1 is MGHRA, CDR2 YSYEKL. This CDR3 region has 18 residues. The V end was cut by 4 bases, the J end by 0 bases, with 22 bases between. In DNA form, the CDR3 reads TGCGCCAGCAGCCGCGACGCCTGGGGCAGGGCGAGCTCCTACGAGCAGTACGTC. This sequence encodes CASSRDAWGRASSYEQYV.

V gene TRBV20-1 combines with J gene TRBJ2-7; the D gene is possibly TRBD2 (6 bases). Germline assignment: CDR1 DFQATT and CDR2 SNEGSKA (reference sequence). Trimming removed 7 bases at V and 1 base at J, with 11 bases between. The CDR3 runs 12 residues. The CDR3 loop reads CSVGSQSYEQYF. The CDR3 coding sequence is TGCAGTGTCGGGAGTCAGTCCTACGAGCAGTACTTC.

This clonotype was picked up many times. The chain carries TRBV19 and TRBJ2-5, with 13 bases aligning to TRBD2. Germline CDR1 and CDR2: LNHDA and SQIVND (reference sequence). The CDR3 has 15 amino acids. V shed 3 bases, J shed 8 bases, and the junction held 6 bases outside the gene matches. The CDR3 sequence is CASSMTSGGLTTQYF. Here the CDR3 DNA reads TGTGCCAGTAGTATGACTAGCGGGGGGCTTACAACCCAGTACTTC.

This clonotype showed up just once. Since a much larger clone is just one base distant, this may be a read error. This rearrangement joins TRBV7-2 to TRBJ1-4; perhaps TRBD1 as D (5 bases). CDR3 length: 15 amino acids. Germline CDR1 SGHTA, CDR2 FQGNSA. In nucleotides, the CDR3 is TGTGCCGGCAGCCGTCTCAGGGCTCGGGTTGAAAAACTGTTTTTT. Translation gives CAGSRLRARVEKLFF.

The sample holds many counts of this clonotype. The V gene is TRBV20-1, the J gene TRBJ2-2; D tentatively reads TRBD1 or TRBD2 (7 bases each). Germline values: CDR1 DFQATT, CDR2 SNEGSKA (reference sequence). V gave up 6 bases and J gave up 2 bases, with 25 bases separating them. This CDR3 has 18 amino acids. CDR3 nucleotide sequence: TGCAGTGCCCCCGTCGCAGGGGGGGGCCTGTATAACACCGGGGAGCTGTTTTTT. Protein sequence: CSAPVAGGGLYNTGELFF.